This T cell receptor beta chain comes out of a study of T-cell reconstitution after alpha-beta-depleted transplantation in children. This clonotype was detected only a few times. This CDR3 region has 16 residues. With V trimmed by 6 bases and J by 4 bases, 12 bases remained unmatched. Germline CDR1 and CDR2: DFQATT and SNEGSKA (reference sequence). Unique molecular identifiers were built into the TCRbeta library. One entry per CDR3 protein, called by TCRdb with MiXCR from the PCR reads. The sample holds 500,000 to 600,000 distinct CDR3 sequences; approximately 30% are singletons and the top ten take approximately 33%.

The specimen was PBMCs, collected before TCRalphabeta/CD19-depleted stem cell transplant. This clonotype was sampled from a boy under three years old with Wiskott-Aldrich syndrome, due to receive a stem cell transplant. The chain recombines TRBV20-1 with TRBJ1-3; 10 bases line up with TRBD1. The CDR3 protein is CSARTARGQGGNTIYF. The CDR3 region has the DNA TGCAGTGCAAGAACTGCTCGGGGACAGGGGGGAAACACCATATATTTT.